This T cell receptor beta chain was identified in a study of CD8+ T cells in alopecia areata. Study-level results: Mouse data revealed clearer TCR sharing than patient data did, a gap possibly tied to HLA.

Treatment reported: oral pan-JAK inhibitor, 5-10 mg twice daily. This CDR3 is 13 amino acids long. Looked up from germline, CDR1 is MGHRA and CDR2 is YSYEKL. On this clone itself: What it binds is unknown. One end of the junction varies from germline; a read error may be responsible.

Extracted from the samples, RNA was reverse transcribed into cDNA to serve as the sequencing template. Profiling relied on immunoSEQ multiplex PCR, and the TCRdb table lists in-frame clones only, not all of them. The sample lists about 210,000 clones, 43% seen once, with around 2.5% in the top ten. This TCR came from a human donor with alopecia areata. The input for sequencing was CD4+ T cells sorted from blood, taken around week 37, from a patient treated with tofacitinib. The chain combines TRBV4-1 with TRBJ1-4; a possible D gene is TRBD1 (5 bases). The CDR3 region is CASSQDHLGDPVF. The DNA of the CDR3 is TGCGCCAGCAGCCAAGATCATTTAGGGGATCCAGTTTTT.